This T cell receptor (beta chain) was profiled in a study of T-cell reconstitution after alpha-beta-depleted transplantation in children. This clonotype was picked up a small number of times. Library preparation (for TCRbeta) was performed with unique molecular identifiers. TCRdb re-derived calls from the PCR reads in MiXCR, one entry per CDR3 protein. The profile shows about a million distinct CDR3 sequences, about 29% of them singletons. CDR1 is LGHDT and CDR2 is YNNKEL in the germline V gene (reference sequence). Between the trimmed V and J ends, which lost 2 bases and 2 bases, there was a span of 16 bases. This CDR3 contains 16 residues.

V is TRBV3-1 and J is TRBJ2-7; a possible D gene is TRBD2 (6 bases). The TCR sequence derives from a boy younger than two who had a stem cell transplant for SCID, so the T cells may come from the graft donor. The sample was PBMCs, mostly from graft donor cells, taken 360 days after TCRalphabeta/CD19-depleted stem cell transplant. This CDR3 is CASSQTSGRGTYEQYF. The CDR3 DNA sequence: TGTGCCAGCAGCCAAACCTCGGGACGGGGGACCTACGAGCAGTACTTC.